This TCR beta chain was recorded in a study of siplizumab effects on memory and regulatory T cells. Germline V lookup: CDR1 SGHKS, CDR2 YYEKEE (reference sequence). The CDR3 runs 16 residues. Trimming cost V 0 bases and J 0 bases, with 12 bases left between them. A remark on this clone: What it recognizes is unknown.

The assay covered some 100,000 TCR templates per sample. Clones were sequenced by immunoSEQ multiplex PCR, and TCRdb holds only the in-frame ones, with some missing. The sample carries roughly 100,000 clones, approximately 94% recorded once. Study outcomes and limitations: Naive T cells, seemingly more diverse than memory cells, seemed major alloresponse contributors.

J is TRBJ1-2 and V is TRBV5-5; D uncertain. The sequenced sample consisted of CD4+ T cells sorted from blood. This receptor was taken from a human donor in good health. The CDR3 bases are TGTGCCAGCAGCTTGGTAAACAGAGCAACTAACTATGGCTACACCTTC. Its protein is CASSLVNRATNYGYTF.